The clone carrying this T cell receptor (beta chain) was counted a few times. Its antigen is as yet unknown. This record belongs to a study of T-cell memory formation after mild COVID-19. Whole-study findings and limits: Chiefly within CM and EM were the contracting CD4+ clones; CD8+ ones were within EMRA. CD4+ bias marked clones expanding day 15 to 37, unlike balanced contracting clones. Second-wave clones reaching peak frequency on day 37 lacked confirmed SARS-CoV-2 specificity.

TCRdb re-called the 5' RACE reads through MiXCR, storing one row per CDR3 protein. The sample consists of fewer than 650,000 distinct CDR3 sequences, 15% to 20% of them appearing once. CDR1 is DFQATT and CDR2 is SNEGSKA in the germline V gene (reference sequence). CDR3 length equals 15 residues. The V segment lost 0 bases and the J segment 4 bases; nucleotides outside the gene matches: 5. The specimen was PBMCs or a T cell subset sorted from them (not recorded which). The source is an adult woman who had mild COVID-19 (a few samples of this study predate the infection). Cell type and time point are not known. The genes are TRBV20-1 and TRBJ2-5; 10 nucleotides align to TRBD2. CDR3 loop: CSARDERGGTETQYF. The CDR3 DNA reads TGCAGTGCTAGAGATGAGCGGGGGGGCACAGAGACCCAGTACTTC.